The present T cell receptor (beta chain) was sequenced within a study of blood T cell repertoires in COVID-19. Sequencing was performed with immunoSEQ multiplex PCR; in TCRdb, only in-frame clones are kept and a portion is missing. The profile shows some 300,000 clones, about 91% of them singletons. The CDR3 contains 15 residues. Trimming at V came to 3 bases and at J to 4 bases, leaving 6 bases not matched to a gene. CDR1 and CDR2 from the germline V gene are KGHSH and LQKENI. The specimen sequenced was peripheral blood. The chain recombines TRBV18 with TRBJ2-5; TRBD2 matches at 9 bases. This receptor was taken from a woman aged 25 to 39 who had recovered from COVID-19. Here the CDR3 DNA reads TGTGCCAGCTCACCTAATAGCGGGGGCGGAGAGACCCAGTACTTC. Translation: CASSPNSGGGETQYF.